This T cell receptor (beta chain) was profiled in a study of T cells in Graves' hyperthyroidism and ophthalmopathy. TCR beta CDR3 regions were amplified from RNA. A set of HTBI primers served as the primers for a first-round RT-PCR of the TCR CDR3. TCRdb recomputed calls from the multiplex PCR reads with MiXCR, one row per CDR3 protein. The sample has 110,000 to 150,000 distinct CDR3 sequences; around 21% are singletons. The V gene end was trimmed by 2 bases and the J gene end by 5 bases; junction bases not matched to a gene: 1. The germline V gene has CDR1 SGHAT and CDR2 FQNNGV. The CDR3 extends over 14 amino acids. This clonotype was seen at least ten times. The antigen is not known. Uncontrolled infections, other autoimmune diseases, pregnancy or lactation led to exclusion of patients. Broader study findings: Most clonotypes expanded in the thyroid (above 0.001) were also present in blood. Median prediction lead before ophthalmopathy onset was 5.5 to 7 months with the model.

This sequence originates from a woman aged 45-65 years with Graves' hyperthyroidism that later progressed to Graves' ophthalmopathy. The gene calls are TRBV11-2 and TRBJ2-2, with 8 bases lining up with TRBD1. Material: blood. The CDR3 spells CASSLTGGTGELFF. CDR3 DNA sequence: TGTGCCAGCAGCTTAACAGGGGGTACCGGGGAGCTGTTTTTT. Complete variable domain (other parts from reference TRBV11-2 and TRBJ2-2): EAGVAQSPRYKIIEKRQSVAFWCNPISGHATLYWYQQILGQGPKLLIQFQNNGVVDDSQLPKDRFSAERLKGVDSTLKIQPAKLEDSAVYLCASSLTGGTGELFFGEGSRLTVL.